The sequence of this TCR beta chain was determined in a study of CD8 T cells in ankylosing spondylitis. MiXCR, run by TCRdb on the 5' RACE reads, gives a single entry per CDR3 protein. This table has about 250,000 distinct CDR3 sequences, 30% to 35% appearing once. Overall study findings and caveats: Prior work had noted some motif variants in reactive arthritis blood and synovial fluid. Among TCR beta sequences, a motif of about 8 highly homologous variants appeared characteristic of ankylosing spondylitis blood. Clones linked to disease were reported to show significant enrichment in matched ankylosing spondylitis synovial fluid. Disease-linked clones proved CD8+ and comparatively uncommon in peripheral blood.

As concerns this clonotype: Antigen unknown.

V trimming: 4 bases; J trimming: 7 bases; junction bases outside the gene matches: 10. The CDR3 contains 15 residues. Germline assignment: CDR1 SGHNT and CDR2 YYREEE (reference sequence). The origin of this receptor is a male donor with ankylosing spondylitis or in good health (not recorded which). The chain is built from TRBV5-4 and TRBJ1-1; 10 nucleotides line up with TRBD1. The specimen sequenced was blood, either unsorted or a sorted T cell fraction (not recorded which). As DNA, the CDR3 is TGTGCCAGCAGCGCGAAAGACAGGGGGCTTGTTGAAGCTTTCTTT. Its translation is CASSAKDRGLVEAFF.